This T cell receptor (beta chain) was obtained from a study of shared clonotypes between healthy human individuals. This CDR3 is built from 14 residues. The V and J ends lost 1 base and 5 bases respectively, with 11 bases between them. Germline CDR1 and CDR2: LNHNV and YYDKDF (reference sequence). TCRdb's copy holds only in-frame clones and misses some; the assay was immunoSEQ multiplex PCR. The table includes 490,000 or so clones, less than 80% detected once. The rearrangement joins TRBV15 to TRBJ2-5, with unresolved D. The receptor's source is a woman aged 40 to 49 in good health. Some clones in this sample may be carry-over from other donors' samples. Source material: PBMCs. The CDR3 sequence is CATSRARAIETQYF. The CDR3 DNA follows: TGTGCCACCAGCAGAGCAAGGGCCATTGAGACCCAGTACTTC.